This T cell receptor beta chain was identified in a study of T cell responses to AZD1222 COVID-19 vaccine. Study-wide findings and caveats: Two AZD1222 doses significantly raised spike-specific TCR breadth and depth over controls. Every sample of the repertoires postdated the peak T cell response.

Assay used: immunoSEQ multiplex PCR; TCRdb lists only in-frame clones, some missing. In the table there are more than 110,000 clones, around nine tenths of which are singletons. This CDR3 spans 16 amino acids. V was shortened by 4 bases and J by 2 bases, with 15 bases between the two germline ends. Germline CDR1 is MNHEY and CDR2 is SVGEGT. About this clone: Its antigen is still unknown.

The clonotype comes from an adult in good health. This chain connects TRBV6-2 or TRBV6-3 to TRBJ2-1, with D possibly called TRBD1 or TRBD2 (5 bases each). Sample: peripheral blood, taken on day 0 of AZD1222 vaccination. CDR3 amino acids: CASSSRDPRAYNEQFF. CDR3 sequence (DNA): TGTGCCAGCAGTTCTCGGGACCCGAGGGCCTACAATGAGCAGTTCTTC.